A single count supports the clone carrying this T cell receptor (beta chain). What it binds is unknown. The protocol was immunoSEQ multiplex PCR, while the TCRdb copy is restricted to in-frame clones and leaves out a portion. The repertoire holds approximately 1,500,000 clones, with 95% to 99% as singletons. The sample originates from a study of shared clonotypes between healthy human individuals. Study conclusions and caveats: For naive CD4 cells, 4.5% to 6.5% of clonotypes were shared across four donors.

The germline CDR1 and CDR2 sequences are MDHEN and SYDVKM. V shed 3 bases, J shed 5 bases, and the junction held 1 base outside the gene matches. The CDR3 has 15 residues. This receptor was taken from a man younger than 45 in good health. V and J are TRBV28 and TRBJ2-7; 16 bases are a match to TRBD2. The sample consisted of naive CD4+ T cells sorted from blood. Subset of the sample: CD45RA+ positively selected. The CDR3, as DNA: TGTGCCAGCAGTTTCGGGACTAGCGGGAGGGACGAGCAGTACTTC. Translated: CASSFGTSGRDEQYF.